Below are 32 T cell receptor beta chains sequenced from a single sample in a study of T cell responses to AZD1222 COVID-19 vaccine. Clones were sequenced by immunoSEQ multiplex PCR, and TCRdb holds only the in-frame ones, with some missing. The table records about 180,000 clones, around 90% of them present only once. Sequences were derived from peripheral blood, sampled 28 days after the second AZD1222 dose. The origin of the receptors is an adult who received the AZD1222 COVID-19 vaccine.

V and J are TRBV5-1 and TRBJ2-7; 15 nucleotides line up with TRBD2. Germline CDR1 SGHRS, CDR2 YFSETQ. V was clipped by 3 bases and J by 6 bases; unmatched bases: 1. This CDR3 comprises 14 residues. Here the CDR3 DNA reads TGCGCCAGCAGCTGGACTAGCGGGGGGGTCGAGCAGTACTTC. It is translated as CASSWTSGGVEQYF.

This clone was counted a few times. CDR3 residues: CASSHKQGGGTEAFF. The CDR3 DNA reads TGTGCCAGCAGCCACAAACAGGGAGGGGGCACTGAAGCTTTCTTT. The chain has TRBV14 and TRBJ1-1; a weak D match, TRBD1 (6 bases). V lost 3 bases, J lost 4 bases, and 15 bases lay in between. This CDR3 spans 15 amino acids. Looked up from germline, CDR1 is SGHDN and CDR2 is FVKESK.

The CDR3 spells CASSARYGYTF. CDR3 bases: TGTGCCAGCAGCGCACGCTATGGCTACACCTTC. The rearrangement links TRBV9 to TRBJ1-2, with unresolved D. The CDR3 is 11 residues long. V was pared by 3 bases and J by 4 bases, with 4 bases between. Germline CDR1 SGDLS, CDR2 YYNGEE. Drawing the rest from reference TRBV9 and TRBJ1-2, the complete variable domain is DSGVTQTPKHLITATGQRVTLRCSPRSGDLSVYWYQQSLDQGLQFLIQYYNGEERAKGNILERFSAQQFPDLHSELNLSSLELGDSALYFCASSARYGYTFGSGTRLTVV.

The V and J genes are TRBV4-2 and TRBJ1-3, with a weak D call TRBD1 (6 bases). The germline V gene has CDR1 LGHNA and CDR2 YNFKEQ. Trimming cost V 1 base and J 1 base, with 14 bases left between them. CDR3 length: 17 amino acids. This CDR3 is CASSQGTGAVSGNTIYF. CDR3 DNA: TGTGCCAGCAGCCAAGGGACGGGGGCAGTTTCTGGAAACACCATATATTTT.

The chain uses TRBV4-3 and TRBJ2-1; D is uncertain. CDR1 LGHNA and CDR2 YSLEER come from the germline V gene. The CDR3 has 13 residues. The V gene lost 5 bases and the J gene lost 6 bases, with 11 bases spanning the gap. CDR3 region: CASSRTATNEQFF. The CDR3 region has the DNA TGCGCCAGCAGCAGGACGGCTACCAATGAGCAGTTCTTC.

V usage is TRBV23-1 and J usage is TRBJ2-1; no firm D call. TRBV23-1 is annotated as an ORF whose role is uncertain. The CDR3 totals 13 residues. The ends were cut back, 5 bases at V and 0 bases at J, with 5 bases in the middle. The CDR3 bases are TGCGCCAGCAGTGCAAGCTCCTACAATGAGCAGTTCTTC. This codes for CASSASSYNEQFF.

The genes are TRBV3-1 (or the pseudogene TRBV3-2) and TRBJ1-3; D not resolved. V lost 7 bases to trimming and J lost 4 bases, with 5 bases between them. The germline V gene has CDR1 LGHDT and CDR2 YNNKEL (reference sequence). The CDR3 consists of 11 residues. Here the CDR3 reads CASTGGNTIYF. The CDR3 DNA reads TGTGCCAGCACCGGGGGAAACACCATATATTTT.

The chain joins TRBV10-3 to TRBJ2-4; D is unclear. V lost 5 bases and J lost 8, with 10 bases in between. The CDR3 contains 12 residues. CDR1 ENHRY and CDR2 SYGVKD come from the germline V gene. The CDR3 sequence is CAISREGDIQYF. For the CDR3, the DNA is TGTGCCATCAGTAGGGAAGGAGACATTCAGTACTTC.

This clone was seen once. The CDR3 coding sequence is TGCGCCAGCAGCTTGGGGCGGGACTCCTACGAGCAGTACTTC. Translated: CASSLGRDSYEQYF. V gene TRBV5-1 combines with J gene TRBJ2-7; D may be TRBD2 (6 bases). The CDR3 sequence is 14 residues long. Per the germline V gene, CDR1 is SGHRS and CDR2 is YFSETQ. V dropped 0 bases and J dropped 0 bases, with 7 bases sitting between them.

This chain uses TRBV12-3 or TRBV12-4 with TRBJ2-3, with D perhaps being TRBD1 or TRBD2 (5 bases each). The V end was cut by 3 bases, the J end by 6 bases, with 7 bases between. The CDR3 contains 12 residues. The CDR3 DNA is TGTGCCAGCAGTTTGGGGGTGGATACGCAGTATTTT. Translation: CASSLGVDTQYF.

The gene calls are TRBV18 and TRBJ2-5; maybe TRBD1 (6 bases). Between the trimmed V and J ends, which lost 4 bases and 3 bases, there was a span of 18 bases. The CDR3 consists of 16 residues. Per the germline V gene, CDR1 is KGHSH and CDR2 is LQKENI. CDR3 residues: CASSQIGLRTEETQYF. CDR3 in DNA: TGTGCCAGCTCACAGATAGGGTTGAGGACAGAAGAGACCCAGTACTTC. Full variable domain (remainder filled in from reference TRBV18 and TRBJ2-5): NAGVMQNPRHLVRRRGQEARLRCSPMKGHSHVYWYRQLPEEGLKFMVYLQKENIIDESGMPKERFSAEFPKEGPSILRIQQVVRGDSAAYFCASSQIGLRTEETQYFGPGTRLLVL.

The chain links TRBV3-1 (or the pseudogene TRBV3-2) to TRBJ2-3; TRBD2 matches at 10 bases. The V gene end was trimmed by 5 bases and the J gene end by 4 bases; junction bases not matched to a gene: 9. This CDR3 has 16 residues. Germline lookup yields CDR1 LGHDT and CDR2 YNNKEL (reference sequence). CDR3 sequence: CASSFPSGSGADTQYF. In nucleotides, the CDR3 is TGTGCCAGCAGCTTTCCTAGCGGGAGTGGAGCAGATACGCAGTATTTT.

The gene calls are TRBV5-6 and TRBJ2-7; no clear D gene. Per germline, CDR1 SGHDT and CDR2 YYEEEE. Trimming left V 4 bases short and J 3 bases short, with 8 bases between. CDR3 size: 12 residues. In DNA, the CDR3 is TGTGCCAGCAGCAAAAACCACTACGAGCAGTACTTC. This gives the protein CASSKNHYEQYF.

This chain joins TRBV12-3 or TRBV12-4 and TRBJ1-4; D is ambiguous. This CDR3 is 11 amino acids long. V lost 6 bases and J 6 bases, leaving 5 bases between the germline ends. CDR3 sequence reads: CASRLDEKLFF. For the CDR3, the DNA is TGTGCCAGCAGATTGGATGAAAAACTGTTTTTT.

The chain is built from TRBV4-1 and TRBJ1-5, with D uncertain. Per the germline V gene, CDR1 is MGHRA and CDR2 is YSYEKL. This CDR3 contains 15 residues. V lost 1 base and J 3 bases, leaving 10 bases between the germline ends. CDR3 sequence (DNA): TGCGCCAGCAGCCAAGTGGTCGGGAACAATCAGCCCCAGCATTTT. Translation: CASSQVVGNNQPQHF.

The chain has TRBV19 and TRBJ2-3, with TRBD1 matching 9 bases. Germline lookup yields CDR1 LNHDA and CDR2 SQIVND (reference sequence). The V and J ends lost 6 bases and 0 bases, in that order; junction bases with no gene match: 4. This CDR3 is 15 amino acids long. The DNA of the CDR3 is TGTGCCAGTAGGGGACAGGGCCCTAGCACAGATACGCAGTATTTT. It codes for CASRGQGPSTDTQYF.

J is TRBJ2-3 and V is TRBV3-1 (or the pseudogene TRBV3-2); no definite D call. CDR1 LGHDT and CDR2 YNNKEL come from the germline V gene (reference sequence). V gave up 0 bases and J gave up 2 bases, with 18 bases separating them. The CDR3 has 18 amino acids. The CDR3 nucleotides read TGTGCCAGCAGCCAAGATCGTGGCCGGAAAGGTGACACAGATACGCAGTATTTT. It encodes CASSQDRGRKGDTDTQYF.

This rearrangement joins TRBV6-5 to TRBJ1-1; 7 nucleotides align to TRBD1. Germline assignment: CDR1 MNHEY and CDR2 SVGAGI. After removal of 2 bases from V and 7 bases from J, the junction contained 4 bases not matched to a gene. The CDR3 contains 13 residues. The CDR3 bases are TGTGCCAGCAGTTACGGGACAGAAAATGAAGCTTTCTTT. It encodes CASSYGTENEAFF.

V usage is TRBV12-3 or TRBV12-4 and J usage is TRBJ1-2, with TRBD1 as a possible D gene (5 bases). V lost 1 base to trimming and J lost 7 bases, with 10 bases between them. The CDR3 is 13 residues long. Here the CDR3 DNA reads TGTGCCAGCAGTTTAGGGGGGAGACTTGGCTACACCTTC. Translated: CASSLGGRLGYTF.

This chain connects TRBV5-6 to TRBJ2-7; 9 bases line up with TRBD1. Germline V gives CDR1 SGHDT, CDR2 YYEEEE. The CDR3 totals 14 residues. Losses at the gene ends were 3 bases for V and 5 bases for J; bases not matched to a gene: 6. The DNA of the CDR3 is TGTGCCAGCAGCTCGGGACAGGGTTTCAACGAGCAGTACTTC. Amino acids: CASSSGQGFNEQYF.

The sample holds one count of this clone. The rearrangement uses TRBV6-5 and TRBJ1-2, with 8 bases that match TRBD1. CDR1 and CDR2 (germline): MNHEY, SVGAGI. V dropped 6 bases and J dropped 3; count of bases not matched to a gene: 6. This CDR3 is 14 amino acids long. The CDR3 DNA reads as TGTGCCAGCAGGAGACAGGGGATTGACTATGGCTACACCTTC. Residues: CASRRQGIDYGYTF.

The V and J genes are TRBV19 and TRBJ1-2, with D possibly being TRBD1 (5 bases). Germline V gene data show CDR1 as LNHDA and CDR2 as SQIVND (reference sequence). Trimming took off 4 bases at V and 8 bases at J, with 20 bases between the two ends. The CDR3 consists of 15 residues. The CDR3 nucleotides read TGTGCCAGTAGTACGGGACCGGGCCGGGTAGGGGGCTACACCTTC. Its translation: CASSTGPGRVGGYTF.

This clone has a single count. J is TRBJ1-2 and V is TRBV7-6; D remains unclear. With 5 bases removed from V and 2 bases from J, the gap between germline ends came to 12 bases. The CDR3 covers 14 residues. The V gene's germline CDR1 is SGHVS and CDR2 FNYEAQ. CDR3 sequence reads: CASSPSPENYGYTF. The CDR3 nucleotides are TGTGCCAGCAGCCCTTCCCCAGAGAACTATGGCTACACCTTC. The entire variable domain, with the rest obtained from reference TRBV7-6 and TRBJ1-2, is as follows: GAGVSQSPRYKVTKRGQDVALRCDPISGHVSLYWYRQALGQGPEFLTYFNYEAQQDKSGLPNDRFSAERPEGSISTLTIQRTEQRDSAMYRCASSPSPENYGYTFGSGTRLTVV.

The J gene is TRBJ2-3, the V gene TRBV5-1; D is perhaps TRBD2 (5 bases). The CDR3 has 15 residues. The V gene's germline CDR1 is SGHRS and CDR2 YFSETQ. V lost 0 bases, J lost 4 bases, and 12 bases lay in between. CDR3 amino acids: CASSLASGYADTQYF. DNA for the CDR3: TGCGCCAGCAGCTTGGCCAGCGGCTACGCAGATACGCAGTATTTT.

This clone has just one count. The rearrangement links TRBV4-2 to TRBJ2-3, with D possibly matching TRBD2 (6 bases). Germline loops: CDR1 LGHNA, CDR2 YNFKEQ. CDR3 size: 16 residues. V dropped 1 base and J dropped 1 base, with 12 bases sitting between them. In DNA form, the CDR3 reads TGTGCCAGCAGCCAAGGTCGGGAGCGCGGCACAGATACGCAGTATTTT. This translates into CASSQGRERGTDTQYF.

V usage is TRBV5-8 and J usage is TRBJ1-6; 7 nucleotides agree with TRBD1. The V gene's germline CDR1 is SGHTS and CDR2 YDEGEE. Unmatched junction bases numbered 5, after V lost 1 base and J lost 7 bases. This CDR3 has 15 residues. CDR3 DNA: TGTGCCAGCAGCTTGCTTGGGACAGCGAATTCACCCCTCCACTTT. Encoded protein: CASSLLGTANSPLHF.

CDR3: CASSRDYRVQEAFF. CDR3 coding DNA: TGTGCCAGTAGTAGAGACTACAGGGTCCAGGAAGCTTTCTTT. This chain links TRBV19 with TRBJ1-1, with D perhaps matching TRBD1 (6 bases). V shed 4 bases and J shed 8 bases, with 17 bases lying between them. Germline V gene lookup returns CDR1 LNHDA and CDR2 SQIVND (reference sequence). This CDR3 is built from 14 residues.

This clone was counted a single time. The CDR3 sequence: CASSPLGENYGYTF. CDR3 bases: TGTGCCAGCTCCCCACTTGGAGAGAACTATGGCTACACCTTC. V usage is TRBV3-1 (or the pseudogene TRBV3-2) and J usage is TRBJ1-2, with no clear D. Germline CDR1 LGHDT, CDR2 YNNKEL (reference sequence). Trimming shortened V by 8 bases and J by 2 bases, and 15 bases separated the two germline ends. The CDR3 spans 14 residues.

This clone was recorded only once. The rearrangement joins TRBV27 to TRBJ1-4, with D perhaps TRBD1 (5 bases). This CDR3 spans 14 amino acids. V was pared by 2 bases and J by 11 bases, with 15 bases between. The V gene's germline CDR1 is MNHEY and CDR2 SMNVEV (reference sequence). In DNA, the CDR3 is TGTGCCAGCAGTTTAGGGGGACTGCCAGGGAAACTGTTTTTT. Protein: CASSLGGLPGKLFF. Full variable domain (outside the CDR3, taken from reference TRBV27 and TRBJ1-4): EAQVTQNPRYLITVTGKKLTVTCSQNMNHEYMSWYRQDPGLGLRQIYYSMNVEVTDKGDVPEGYKVSRKEKRNFPLILESPSPNQTSLYFCASSLGGLPGKLFFGSGTQLSVL.

Remarks on this clone: The same CDR3 is also encoded by other DNA sequences in this sample. The J gene is TRBJ1-5, the V gene TRBV2; D is unclear. This CDR3 spans 14 amino acids. Trimming left V 5 bases short and J 0 bases short, with 8 bases between. Per the germline V gene, CDR1 is SNHLY and CDR2 is FYNNEI. The DNA of the CDR3 is TGTGCCAGCAGTCCTCTGGATAGCAATCAGCCCCAGCATTTT. This codes for CASSPLDSNQPQHF.

This rearrangement joins TRBV6-5 to TRBJ1-5; TRBD1 matches at 8 bases. The ends lost 6 bases at V and 2 bases at J; junction bases unmatched: 3. The V gene's germline CDR1 is MNHEY and CDR2 SVGAGI. CDR3 length: 14 amino acids. The CDR3 here is CASRVTGGNQPQHF. The CDR3 DNA follows: TGTGCCAGCAGGGTGACAGGGGGCAATCAGCCCCAGCATTTT.

V gene TRBV6-5 combines with J gene TRBJ2-1; the D gene is possibly TRBD1 (5 bases). The V end lost 6 bases, the J end lost 0 bases, and 12 bases lay between the germline ends. Germline V gives CDR1 MNHEY, CDR2 SVGAGI. The CDR3 extends over 15 amino acids. The CDR3 nucleotides are TGTGCCAGCAGGGCACAGGCGAACTCCTACAATGAGCAGTTCTTC. Protein: CASRAQANSYNEQFF.